This T cell receptor (beta chain) derives from a study of blood T cell repertoires in COVID-19. The trim removed 0 bases at V and 1 base at J, leaving 5 bases unmatched. The length of the CDR3 is 18 residues. The V gene's germline CDR1 is SGHRS and CDR2 YFSETQ. Per the original methods: Amplification with reference gene primers provided the estimates of nucleated cell counts. Repertoires were generated with immunoSEQ multiplex PCR, while TCRdb's copy carries only in-frame clones and drops some. V and J calls and clone size follow that table, whereas D and trimming were derived from the DNA. The table includes 110,000 to 150,000 clones, around four fifths detected once. This clone occurred once.

The TCR comes from a woman between 40 and 55 years old who had recovered from COVID-19. Sequenced sample: PBMCs or T cells enriched from blood (not recorded which). The chain couples TRBV5-1 to TRBJ2-6; 9 bases are shared with TRBD1. CDR3 region: CASSLEGQGASGANVLTF. CDR3 sequence (DNA): TGCGCCAGCAGCTTGGAGGGACAGGGTGCATCTGGGGCCAACGTCCTGACTTTC.